The 2 T cell receptor beta chains below all came from one sample that was sequenced in a study of blood T cell repertoires in COVID-19. The data were produced by immunoSEQ multiplex PCR, yet TCRdb's version contains in-frame clones alone and is incomplete. Of 300,000 or so clones in the sample, around 90% are singletons; the top ten hold about 1.2%. Sequences were obtained from peripheral blood. These TCRs come from a man between 65 and 85 years old with acute or convalescent COVID-19.

The CDR3 here is CASSLGTGGGTEAFF. The CDR3 DNA sequence: TGTGCCAGTAGTCTTGGGACAGGGGGAGGCACTGAAGCTTTCTTT. The chain couples TRBV19 to TRBJ1-1; 11 nucleotides align to TRBD1. Germline V gene data show CDR1 as LNHDA and CDR2 as SQIVND (reference sequence). This CDR3 is built from 15 residues. Trimming took 5 bases from V and 4 from J; bases not matched to a gene: 6. Drawing the rest from reference TRBV19 and TRBJ1-1, the complete variable domain is DGGITQSPKYLFRKEGQNVTLSCEQNLNHDAMYWYRQDPGQGLRLIYYSQIVNDFQKGDIAEGYSVSREKKESFPLTVTSAQKNPTAFYLCASSLGTGGGTEAFFGQGTRLTVV.

V gene TRBV19 combines with J gene TRBJ2-1; 8 bases fit TRBD1. CDR3 length: 15 amino acids. Germline CDR1 LNHDA, CDR2 SQIVND (reference sequence). With V trimmed by 4 bases and J by 4 bases, 6 bases remained unmatched. The CDR3 here is CASSTGTGDYNEQFF. CDR3 DNA: TGTGCCAGTAGTACCGGGACAGGAGATTACAATGAGCAGTTCTTC.